Each of the 29 T cell receptor beta chains below was sequenced from the same sample in a study of blood T cell repertoires in COVID-19. Method: immunoSEQ multiplex PCR; TCRdb's copy keeps in-frame clones and lacks some. The table has 300,000 to 400,000 clones, less than 90% seen once. The specimen sequenced was PBMCs or T cells enriched from blood (not recorded which). These receptors were collected from a woman aged 25 to 45 who had recovered from COVID-19.

This clone occurred once. The V and J genes are TRBV30 and TRBJ1-1; D unresolved. CDR3 length equals 13 residues. Germline V lookup: CDR1 GTSNPN, CDR2 SVGIG (reference sequence). The V end lost 0 bases, the J end lost 3 bases, and 8 bases lay between the germline ends. CDR3 DNA: TGTGCCTGGAGTGTTATGGGCGACACTGAAGCTTTCTTT. Its protein is CAWSVMGDTEAFF.

The V gene is TRBV15, the J gene TRBJ1-1, with TRBD1 identical over 8 bases. The CDR3 consists of 15 residues. Germline assignment: CDR1 LNHNV and CDR2 YYDKDF (reference sequence). After removal of 3 bases from V and 6 bases from J, the junction contained 9 bases not matched to a gene. DNA of the CDR3: TGTGCCACCAGCAGGGGAGGCGGACAGGGCTCTGAAGCTTTCTTT. Translation: CATSRGGGQGSEAFF.

This clone was observed a handful of times. This sequence joins TRBV4-1 and TRBJ2-2, with D uncertain. This CDR3 contains 15 residues. V was pared by 0 bases and J by 5 bases, with 10 bases between. The germline V gene has CDR1 MGHRA and CDR2 YSYEKL. The CDR3 nucleotides read TGCGCCAGCAGCCAAGAGAACCTATTAACCGGGGAGCTGTTTTTT. It yields the protein CASSQENLLTGELFF.

V and J are TRBV5-8 and TRBJ1-5, with 7 bases matching TRBD1. The V gene's germline CDR1 is SGHTS and CDR2 YDEGEE. The CDR3 extends over 14 amino acids. The ends lost 2 bases at V and 9 bases at J; junction bases unmatched: 8. The CDR3 DNA is TGTGCCAGCAGCTTTCAGACACAGGGGTCGCCCCAGCATTTT. It yields the protein CASSFQTQGSPQHF.

V is TRBV3-1 (or the pseudogene TRBV3-2) and J is TRBJ2-1; 7 bases map to TRBD2. With V trimmed by 4 bases and J by 5 bases, 14 bases remained unmatched. Germline values: CDR1 LGHDT, CDR2 YNNKEL (reference sequence). The length of the CDR3 is 17 residues. CDR3 amino acids: CASSRTQIGTTHNEQFF. CDR3 coding DNA: TGTGCCAGCAGCCGGACCCAAATAGGGACTACCCACAATGAGCAGTTCTTC.

The genes are TRBV14 and TRBJ2-1; no reliable D call. This CDR3 has 17 amino acids. Trimming removed 0 bases at V and 0 bases at J, with 12 bases between. CDR1 is SGHDN and CDR2 is FVKESK in the germline V gene. CDR3: CASSQDFRPSSYNEQFF. The CDR3 DNA reads TGTGCCAGCAGCCAAGATTTTAGGCCTAGCTCCTACAATGAGCAGTTCTTC. Using reference TRBV14 and TRBJ2-1 for the parts outside the CDR3, the full variable domain is EAGVTQFPSHSVIEKGQTVTLRCDPISGHDNLYWYRRVMGKEIKFLLHFVKESKQDESGMPNNRFLAERTGGTYSTLKVQPAELEDSGVYFCASSQDFRPSSYNEQFFGPGTRLTVL.

The chain couples TRBV19 to TRBJ1-5; tentative D call: TRBD1 (5 bases). V was cut by 1 base and J by 5 bases, with 18 bases left in between. The CDR3 runs to 17 residues. The germline V gene encodes CDR1 LNHDA and CDR2 SQIVND (reference sequence). The CDR3: CASSIAGGGGVYQPQHF. Written as DNA, the CDR3 is TGTGCCAGTAGTATAGCTGGGGGGGGTGGGGTTTATCAGCCCCAGCATTTT. Supplemented by reference TRBV19 and TRBJ1-5, the full variable domain reads DGGITQSPKYLFRKEGQNVTLSCEQNLNHDAMYWYRQDPGQGLRLIYYSQIVNDFQKGDIAEGYSVSREKKESFPLTVTSAQKNPTAFYLCASSIAGGGGVYQPQHFGDGTRLSIL.

This clone came up a few times. The chain combines TRBV6-5 with TRBJ1-5; 7 bases agree with TRBD1. CDR3 length: 15 amino acids. The trim removed 7 bases at V and 2 bases at J, leaving 8 bases unmatched. Germline V gives CDR1 MNHEY, CDR2 SVGAGI. The CDR3 sequence: CASKKGGEGNQPQHF. The CDR3 nucleotides read TGTGCCAGCAAAAAAGGGGGCGAGGGCAATCAGCCCCAGCATTTT.

This chain joins TRBV28 and TRBJ2-5; 10 bases fit TRBD2. In germline, CDR1 is MDHEN, CDR2 SYDVKM. Trimming took 2 bases from V and 0 from J; bases not matched to a gene: 3. The CDR3 loop spans 16 amino acids. The CDR3 loop is CASSLLAGVYQETQYF. The CDR3 DNA follows: TGTGCCAGCAGTTTACTAGCGGGGGTGTACCAAGAGACCCAGTACTTC.

The CDR3 sequence: CATSGPGPKWTEQFF. The CDR3 DNA reads as TGTGCCACCAGTGGTCCAGGGCCCAAGTGGACTGAGCAGTTCTTC. The J gene is TRBJ2-1, the V gene TRBV24-1; TRBD1 is a possible D gene (5 bases). V shed 5 bases and J shed 9 bases, with 19 bases lying between them. CDR1 is KGHDR and CDR2 is SFDVKD in the germline V gene. This CDR3 contains 15 residues.

This clone was seen more than once but under ten times. This chain links TRBV28 with TRBJ2-7; 8 bases agree with TRBD2. CDR1 is MDHEN, CDR2 SYDVKM, per germline. Unmatched junction bases numbered 9, after V lost 2 bases and J lost 0 bases. This CDR3 region has 17 residues. This CDR3 is CASSLVSKRGSSYEQYF. In nucleotides, the CDR3 is TGTGCCAGCAGTTTAGTCTCGAAGCGGGGGAGCTCCTACGAGCAGTACTTC.

This sequence joins TRBV30 and TRBJ2-2; 7 bases are shared with TRBD1. CDR1 is GTSNPN and CDR2 is SVGIG in the germline V gene (reference sequence). Trimming cost V 7 bases and J 1 base; bases outside gene matches: 3. The CDR3 is 13 amino acids. CDR3 amino acids: CASDRENTGELFF. In DNA form, the CDR3 reads TGTGCCTCTGACAGGGAGAACACCGGGGAGCTGTTTTTT.

This chain joins TRBV29-1 and TRBJ1-2; D gene ambiguous. V was shortened by 5 bases and J by 3 bases, with 10 bases between the two germline ends. This CDR3 has 12 amino acids. Germline CDR1 is SQVTM and CDR2 is ANQGSEA. The CDR3 spells CSVSEGDYGYTF. The CDR3 DNA follows: TGCAGCGTTAGTGAGGGTGACTATGGCTACACCTTC.

The rearrangement links TRBV11-2 to TRBJ1-6; D uncertain. Trimming cost V 5 bases and J 4 bases, with 12 bases left between them. The V gene's germline CDR1 is SGHAT and CDR2 FQNNGV. The length of the CDR3 is 15 residues. The CDR3 protein is CASSPLPGYNSPLHF. The CDR3 DNA follows: TGTGCCAGCAGCCCCCTTCCGGGTTATAATTCACCCCTCCACTTT.

This chain uses TRBV18 with TRBJ2-5, with 10 bases that match TRBD2. Trimming removed 3 bases from V and 5 bases from J; junction bases left unmatched: 6. The germline gives CDR1 KGHSH, CDR2 LQKENI. The CDR3 extends over 15 amino acids. The CDR3 loop reads CASSPSSGRKETQYF. The DNA of the CDR3 is TGTGCCAGCTCACCTAGTAGCGGGAGGAAGGAGACCCAGTACTTC. The variable domain in full, completed from reference TRBV18 and TRBJ2-5, reads NAGVMQNPRHLVRRRGQEARLRCSPMKGHSHVYWYRQLPEEGLKFMVYLQKENIIDESGMPKERFSAEFPKEGPSILRIQQVVRGDSAAYFCASSPSSGRKETQYFGPGTRLLVL.

The genes are TRBV2 and TRBJ2-7; 7 nucleotides agree with TRBD2. Germline trimming cut 3 bases from V and 2 bases from J; bases unmatched to any gene: 7. Germline CDR1 reads SNHLY; CDR2 reads FYNNEI. The CDR3 contains 15 residues. The DNA of the CDR3 is TGTGCCAGCAGTGAGATACGGGGGGTTACCTACGAGCAGTACTTC. This gives the protein CASSEIRGVTYEQYF.

The gene calls are TRBV5-1 and TRBJ1-2; 8 bases align to TRBD1. CDR3 length: 13 residues. V gave up 7 bases and J gave up 4 bases; unmatched junction bases: 6. Germline V gene sequence: CDR1 SGHRS, CDR2 YFSETQ. In DNA, the CDR3 is TGCGCCAGCGGGACAGGCCAAGTCTATGGCTACACCTTC. It codes for CASGTGQVYGYTF.

The rearrangement joins TRBV2 to TRBJ1-3; no reliable D call. This CDR3 region has 14 residues. Looked up from germline, CDR1 is SNHLY and CDR2 is FYNNEI. The V and J ends lost 4 bases and 8 bases respectively, with 15 bases between them. This CDR3 is CASSGGFTGDTIYF. CDR3 in DNA: TGTGCCAGCAGTGGCGGGTTTACGGGAGACACCATATATTTT. Full variable domain (rest looked up from reference TRBV2 and TRBJ1-3): EPEVTQTPSHQVTQMGQEVILRCVPISNHLYFYWYRQILGQKVEFLVSFYNNEISEKSEIFDDQFSVERPDGSNFTLKIRSTKLEDSAMYFCASSGGFTGDTIYFGEGSWLTVV.

J is TRBJ1-1 and V is TRBV6-5, with TRBD1 matching over 8 bases. The V segment lost 8 bases and the J segment 1 base; nucleotides outside the gene matches: 9. Germline loops: CDR1 MNHEY, CDR2 SVGAGI. This CDR3 comprises 15 residues. CDR3 in DNA: TGTGCCAGCGCTCAGGGGGCGGTCCAGAACACTGAAGCTTTCTTT. Translated: CASAQGAVQNTEAFF.

The V call is TRBV7-2, the J call TRBJ1-1; D gene ambiguous. The CDR3 runs to 13 residues. Germline CDR1 SGHTA, CDR2 FQGNSA. V lost 3 bases, J lost 5 bases, and 10 bases lay in between. This chain's CDR3 is CASSFRFETEAFF. The CDR3 DNA reads as TGTGCCAGCAGCTTCCGGTTTGAAACTGAAGCTTTCTTT.

The sample holds one count of this clone. The CDR3 region is CASSLSVSDSTEAFF. CDR3 nucleotide sequence: TGTGCCAGCAGCCTTAGCGTTTCGGATTCCACTGAAGCTTTCTTT. The chain recombines TRBV6-5 with TRBJ1-1; no definite D call. CDR3 length: 15 amino acids. Per germline, CDR1 MNHEY and CDR2 SVGAGI. V dropped 6 bases and J dropped 4 bases, with 18 bases sitting between them.

The chain joins TRBV28 to TRBJ2-5, with 7 positions matching TRBD2. Germline CDR1 is MDHEN and CDR2 is SYDVKM. Unmatched junction bases numbered 7, after V lost 10 bases and J lost 2 bases. This CDR3 spans 13 amino acids. CDR3 DNA: TGTGCCACCGCGGGGGTAATACAAGAGACCCAGTACTTC. This codes for CATAGVIQETQYF.

The chain carries TRBV28 and TRBJ2-5; 8 positions match TRBD2. Germline V CDR1 and CDR2: MDHEN, SYDVKM. The CDR3 is 14 amino acids. J lost 7 bases, V lost 5 bases, and 9 bases had no gene match. The CDR3 nucleotides read TGTGCCAGCAGTCCCGAGACTAGCGTAGGGACCCAGTACTTC. Translation: CASSPETSVGTQYF.

For this clone: Other DNA variants within this sample encode the same CDR3. The CDR3: CASSQELEETQYF. CDR3 coding DNA: TGCGCCAGCAGCCAAGAGCTAGAAGAGACCCAGTACTTC. This sequence joins TRBV4-1 and TRBJ2-5; D not certain. The germline gives CDR1 MGHRA, CDR2 YSYEKL. The CDR3 has 13 residues. The V and J ends lost 0 bases and 3 bases respectively, with 5 bases between them.

The chain uses TRBV2 and TRBJ2-2; D ambiguous. This CDR3 spans 15 amino acids. Trimming took 8 bases from V and 1 from J, leaving 14 bases between them. Germline loops: CDR1 SNHLY, CDR2 FYNNEI. As DNA, the CDR3 is TGTGCCAGCCACCGAAGCGCATTGAACACCGGGGAGCTGTTTTTT. This translates into CASHRSALNTGELFF.

This clone was seen more than once but under ten times. The CDR3 DNA reads as TGTGCCAGCAGCCAACCTGAGGAAGAGACCCAGTACTTC. It encodes CASSQPEEETQYF. This rearrangement joins TRBV4-2 to TRBJ2-5, with D unresolved. The germline V and J ends were trimmed by 2 bases and 3 bases, with 7 bases remaining between them. The CDR3 has 13 amino acids. CDR1 and CDR2 from the germline V gene are LGHNA and YNFKEQ.

In the case of this clone: The same CDR3 can be traced to other DNA sequences in this sample. The chain has TRBV30 and TRBJ2-5; D might be TRBD2 (7 bases). Trimming took off 0 bases at V and 4 bases at J, with 9 bases between the two ends. CDR3 size: 13 residues. The V gene's germline CDR1 is GTSNPN and CDR2 SVGIG (reference sequence). The chain's CDR3 is CAWSVGGRETQYF. CDR3 DNA: TGTGCCTGGAGTGTGGGGGGGCGAGAGACCCAGTACTTC.

The gene calls are TRBV12-3 or TRBV12-4 and TRBJ1-1; D not certain. Trimming shortened V by 4 bases and J by 4 bases, and 10 bases separated the two germline ends. The CDR3 covers 13 residues. The CDR3 DNA follows: TGTGCCAGCAGTTCTATGGGAGGCACTGAAGCTTTCTTT. Its translation is CASSSMGGTEAFF.

The sample holds many counts of this clone. This chain links TRBV3-1 (or the pseudogene TRBV3-2) with TRBJ2-3, with 7 positions matching TRBD1. The CDR3 spans 16 residues. Germline V lookup: CDR1 LGHDT, CDR2 YNNKEL (reference sequence). Trimming removed 0 bases from V and 3 bases from J; junction bases left unmatched: 6. In DNA form, the CDR3 reads TGTGCCAGCAGCCAAGAAGTCGGCAGGGGGACAGATACGCAGTATTTT. This sequence encodes CASSQEVGRGTDTQYF.